This is a list of T cell receptor beta chains from one sample in a study of technical replicates of blood from a handful of donors. Generated by immunoSEQ multiplex PCR, the TCRdb table keeps only in-frame clones and is missing some. In the table there are roughly 80,000 clones, just over 95% of which are singletons. Material: T cells isolated from PBMCs. The receptors shown here come from a human donor in good health. The CDR3 runs from the conserved cysteine through the conserved F or W. D genes are given only for firm matches. Expanded clones are given a class, and other clones once, few, many or no size at all.

>NA|NA|TRBV5-1|TRBJ1-1
CASIGGTSTEAFF
TGCGCCAGCATCGGGGGTACCAGCACTGAAGCTTTCTTT
>NA|TRBD1|TRBV5-1|TRBJ2-7
CASSSGQGSSYEQYF
TGCGCCAGCAGCTCTGGACAGGGAAGCTCCTACGAGCAGTACTTC
>NA|TRBD2|TRBV5-1|TRBJ2-1
CAGGGTSGASNNEQFF
TGCGCCGGAGGGGGTACTAGCGGGGCTTCCAACAATGAGCAGTTCTTC
>NA|TRBD1|TRBV5-1|TRBJ1-1
CASSPGRQGSTEAFF
TGCGCCAGCAGCCCGGGGAGACAGGGGTCCACTGAAGCTTTCTTT
>NA|TRBD2|TRBV5-1|TRBJ2-4
CASSGPLAGDGNIQYF
TGCGCCAGCAGCGGTCCTCTAGCGGGGGACGGGAACATTCAGTACTTC
>NA|NA|TRBV11-3|TRBJ2-1
CASSLGMGSGFF
TGTGCCAGCAGCTTAGGGATGGGGAGTGGGTTCTTC
>NA|TRBD2|TRBV5-4|TRBJ2-1
CASRAGTRDNEQFF
TGTGCCAGCAGAGCCGGGACTAGGGACAATGAGCAGTTCTTC
>NA|NA|TRBV6-1|TRBJ2-4
CASSDSGGWDIQYF
TGTGCCAGCAGTGACTCCGGGGGTTGGGACATTCAGTACTTC
>NA|TRBD1|TRBV11-2|TRBJ1-2
CASSLDGRGLDGYTF
TGTGCCAGCAGCTTAGATGGCAGGGGGCTTGATGGCTACACCTTC
>once|TRBD2|TRBV27|TRBJ2-5
CASSSVAGVLKETQYF
TGTGCCAGCAGTTCAGTAGCGGGGGTCCTTAAAGAGACCCAGTACTTC
>NA|NA|TRBV6-5|TRBJ1-2
CASSSSPTGLATF
TGTGCCAGCAGTTCCAGTCCCACAGGGCTGGCCACCTTC
>NA|TRBD2|TRBV29-1|TRBJ2-1
CSVVGGTGGRAAYNEQFF
TGCAGCGTTGTGGGGGGGACGGGCGGGAGGGCTGCCTACAATGAGCAGTTCTTC
>NA|TRBD1|TRBV28|TRBJ1-4
CASSSGQGGEKLFF
TGTGCCAGCAGTTCCGGACAGGGCGGTGAAAAACTGTTTTTT
>NA|NA|TRBV19|TRBJ2-5
CASSFDMLGETQYF
TGTGCCAGTAGTTTCGACATGCTGGGAGAGACCCAGTACTTC
>NA|NA|TRBV28|TRBJ2-7
CASSLGHRMPSYEQYF
TGTGCCAGCAGTTTAGGGCACAGGATGCCCTCCTACGAGCAGTACTTC
>NA|TRBD1|TRBV30|TRBJ1-1
CAWRGQGDTEAFF
TGTGCCTGGAGGGGGCAGGGGGACACTGAAGCTTTCTTT
>NA|NA|TRBV10-1|TRBJ2-2
CASSESSRVTGELFF
TGCGCCAGCAGTGAGTCGAGCAGGGTTACCGGGGAGCTGTTTTTT
>NA|TRBD1|TRBV7-9|TRBJ1-6
CASSFGTGYNSPLHF
TGTGCCAGCAGCTTCGGGACAGGGTATAATTCACCCCTCCACTTT
>NA|NA|TRBV25-1|TRBJ2-2
CASSATGLRGTGELFF
TGTGCCAGCAGTGCCACGGGACTCCGGGGGACCGGGGAGCTGTTTTTT
>NA|TRBD1|TRBV10-3|TRBJ2-1
CAISQANPGQGNNEQFF
TGTGCCATCAGCCAGGCAAATCCGGGACAGGGGAACAATGAGCAGTTCTTC
>NA|NA|TRBV10-3|TRBJ1-2
CAIMKTVLANYGYTF
TGTGCCATCATGAAGACAGTTTTAGCTAACTATGGCTACACCTTC
>NA|NA|TRBV5-1|TRBJ2-2
CASRRDNSNTGELFF
TGCGCCAGCAGGAGGGACAATTCGAACACCGGGGAGCTGTTTTTT
>NA|NA|TRBV15|TRBJ2-7
CATSRRNSYEQYF
TGTGCCACCTCTAGACGGAACTCCTACGAGCAGTACTTC
>NA|NA|TRBV29-1|TRBJ1-2
CSARGGARHGYTF
TGCAGCGCTAGGGGGGGGGCGAGGCATGGCTACACCTTC
>NA|NA|TRBV30|TRBJ2-1
CAWNYGGPSNEQFF
TGTGCCTGGAACTACGGGGGGCCTTCCAATGAGCAGTTCTTC
>once|TRBD1|TRBV4-1|TRBJ2-7
CASSHPGQGVYEQYF
TGCGCCAGCAGCCACCCGGGACAGGGGGTCTACGAGCAGTACTTC
>NA|NA|TRBV7-9|TRBJ1-4
CASSSWTSTNEKLFF
TGTGCCAGCAGCTCCTGGACATCAACTAATGAAAAACTGTTTTTT
>NA|NA|TRBV7-6|TRBJ2-7
CASSPVGRVYEQYF
TGTGCCAGCAGCCCAGTGGGCAGGGTATACGAGCAGTACTTC
>NA|NA|TRBV6-1|TRBJ2-2
CASREGQYNTGELFF
TGTGCCAGCAGGGAAGGACAGTATAACACCGGGGAGCTGTTTTTT
>NA|NA|TRBV4-2|TRBJ1-1
CASSQDGYRAYFF
TGTGCCAGCAGCCAAGATGGATACAGGGCTTATTTCTTT
>few|TRBD2|TRBV11-3|TRBJ2-7
CASRAASGATYEQYF
TGTGCCAGCAGGGCCGCTAGCGGGGCAACCTACGAGCAGTACTTC
>NA|TRBD2|TRBV7-9|TRBJ2-3
CASSDQFWGRGGPDTQYF
TGTGCCAGCAGCGACCAATTCTGGGGGCGGGGGGGCCCAGATACGCAGTATTTT
>NA|NA|TRBV6-1|TRBJ2-7
CASSAPGHNYEQYF
TGTGCCAGCAGTGCCCCGGGACATAACTACGAGCAGTACTTC
>NA|TRBD2|TRBV10-3|TRBJ2-3
CAIREGLLSTDTQYF
TGTGCCATCAGGGAGGGACTACTTAGCACAGATACGCAGTATTTT
>NA|NA|TRBV20-1|TRBJ2-7
CSALMRYEQYF
TGCAGTGCTCTTATGAGATACGAGCAGTACTTC
>NA|NA|TRBV4-1|TRBJ2-1
CASSQEGGVFF
TGCGCCAGCAGCCAAGAAGGAGGAGTGTTCTTC